The present entry profiles one TCR beta chain with its context. This sample is drawn from a study of blood T cell repertoires in COVID-19. Individuals aged about 18 to 100 years were recruited from roughly 22 US areas. Cohorts were determined from participant-reported clinical history. Donors in Cohort 3 counted as recovered after two negative PCRs, clearance, or symptom resolution. The CDR3 spans 15 residues. J gave up 1 base and V 6 bases, and 6 bases lay outside the gene matches. CDR1 SNHLY and CDR2 FYNNEI come from the germline V gene. In the original workflow: Amplifying reference gene primers gave estimates of nucleated cell counts. Sequencing was performed with immunoSEQ multiplex PCR; in TCRdb, only in-frame clones are kept and a portion is missing. V and J calls plus clone size are reproduced from that table; the DNA served to infer D and trimming. The data contain about 130,000 clones, roughly four fifths of them singletons.

The sample consisted of PBMCs or T cells enriched from blood (not recorded which). This chain links TRBV2 with TRBJ1-5, with 7 bases identical to TRBD1. The receptor's source is a man aged 30-40 years who had recovered from COVID-19. CDR3 bases: TGTGCCAGCAGGGCGGACAGGACGAGCAATCAGCCCCAGCATTTT. Translating gives CASRADRTSNQPQHF.